The 16 T cell receptor beta chains below come from one sample, sequenced in a study of shared clonotypes between healthy human individuals. TCRdb's table, derived via immunoSEQ multiplex PCR, lists solely in-frame clones and lacks some. Among about 1.5 million clones listed, roughly 96% were seen once. The material sequenced was naive CD4+ T cells sorted from blood. Specified subset: CD45RA+ positively selected. The receptors here all came from a young man in good health.

With regard to this clone: The identical CDR3 is also encoded by other nucleotide sequences in the sample. The chain has TRBV9 and TRBJ2-5, with D possibly matching TRBD2 (7 bases). Germline V lookup: CDR1 SGDLS, CDR2 YYNGEE. The CDR3 contains 14 residues. Trimming took off 4 bases at V and 5 bases at J, with 15 bases between the two ends. CDR3: CASSPGGLQETQYF. CDR3 coding DNA: TGTGCCAGCAGCCCCGGGGGGCTCCAGGAGACCCAGTACTTC.

The rearrangement joins TRBV18 to TRBJ1-3; 7 nucleotides match TRBD1. The J segment lost 0 bases and the V segment lost 6 bases, leaving 8 bases of the junction unmatched. CDR1 is KGHSH and CDR2 is LQKENI in the germline V gene. This CDR3 region has 16 residues. The CDR3 DNA follows: TGTGCCAGCTCCGAGGGGGCAGGGAGCTCTGGAAACACCATATATTTT. As protein: CASSEGAGSSGNTIYF.

With respect to this clone: The missing conserved phenylalanine or tryptophan at the end of this CDR3 makes a read error likely. No DNA is shown, since the ends of the CDR3 on it are uncertain; the CDR3 is the one TCRdb lists. The CDR3 here is CASSPSPGPV. The chain combines TRBV18 with TRBJ1-2. The V gene's germline CDR1 is KGHSH and CDR2 LQKENI. The CDR3 adds up to 10 amino acids, both ends counted.

Note on this clone: Other nucleotide sequences from this sample produce the same CDR3. V gene TRBV10-1 combines with J gene TRBJ2-7; a possible D gene is TRBD1 (6 bases). Deletions cut 2 bases from V and 3 bases from J, with 8 bases between. Per the germline V gene, CDR1 is WNHNN and CDR2 is SYGVQD (reference sequence). The CDR3 has 13 residues. The CDR3 region has the DNA TGCGCCAGCAGTGAGCGCAGGGGCTACGAGCAGTACTTC. Its protein is CASSERRGYEQYF.

This clone was counted once. The chain joins TRBV19 to TRBJ2-5, with a weak D call TRBD2 (6 bases). Trimming shortened V by 5 bases and J by 2 bases, and 15 bases separated the two germline ends. Germline loops: CDR1 LNHDA, CDR2 SQIVND (reference sequence). This CDR3 spans 15 amino acids. CDR3: CASSVRAGTQETQYF. The CDR3 region has the DNA TGTGCCAGTAGTGTACGGGCGGGAACACAAGAGACCCAGTACTTC.

The V and J genes are TRBV28 and TRBJ2-2; the D is unclear. Trimming removed 2 bases from V and 2 bases from J, with 6 bases in between. This CDR3 has 14 residues. The germline V gene has CDR1 MDHEN and CDR2 SYDVKM. The DNA for the CDR3 is TGTGCCAGCAGTTTAAGTACCAACACCGGGGAGCTGTTTTTT. Residues: CASSLSTNTGELFF.

The V gene is TRBV6-1, the J gene TRBJ2-1; 8 bases map to TRBD2. CDR3 length: 13 amino acids. CDR1 is MNHNS, CDR2 SASEGT, per germline. After removal of 3 bases from V and 6 bases from J, the junction contained 1 base not matched to a gene. The CDR3 DNA is TGTGCCAGCAGTGATGGGACTAGCAATGAGCAGTTCTTC. This encodes CASSDGTSNEQFF.

The V gene is TRBV4-3, the J gene TRBJ2-7; perhaps D is TRBD1 or TRBD2 (8 bases each). Trimming cost V 3 bases and J 0 bases, with 15 bases left between them. Germline CDR1 LGHNA, CDR2 YSLEER. The CDR3 extends over 16 amino acids. CDR3 amino acids: CASSQDRAGGSYEQYF. The CDR3 DNA reads TGCGCCAGCAGCCAGGACAGGGCGGGGGGCTCCTACGAGCAGTACTTC.

The chain employs TRBV6-6 and TRBJ1-4; D uncertain. V was clipped by 2 bases and J by 0 bases, with 7 bases between them. Per the germline V gene, CDR1 is MNHNY and CDR2 is SVGAGI (reference sequence). This CDR3 is 15 amino acids long. The DNA of the CDR3 is TGTGCCAGCAGTTACCCCCAGGCAACTAATGAAAAACTGTTTTTT. The encoded protein is CASSYPQATNEKLFF.

V gene TRBV9 combines with J gene TRBJ2-5; D remains ambiguous. Germline V gene lookup returns CDR1 SGDLS and CDR2 YYNGEE. This CDR3 is 14 amino acids long. V was pared by 1 base and J by 2 bases, with 9 bases between. DNA of the CDR3: TGTGCCAGCAGCGTATCGGCAGAACAAGAGACCCAGTACTTC. Translation gives CASSVSAEQETQYF.

This sequence joins TRBV28 and TRBJ1-5; the D is unclear. CDR1 and CDR2 from the germline V gene are MDHEN and SYDVKM. The CDR3 has 14 residues. V lost 3 bases to trimming and J lost 2 bases, with 8 bases between them. The CDR3 DNA follows: TGTGCCAGCAGTTTTATCAGCCGCAATCAGCCCCAGCATTTT. It is translated as CASSFISRNQPQHF.

The V call is TRBV13, the J call TRBJ2-2; TRBD1 matches 8 bases. V lost 4 bases to trimming and J lost 3 bases; unmatched junction nucleotides: 7. The CDR3 is 16 amino acids. CDR1 and CDR2 from the germline V gene are PRHDT and FYEKMQ (reference sequence). DNA for the CDR3: TGTGCCAGCAGCTCCGACAGGGGATTTGACACCGGGGAGCTGTTTTTT. Its protein is CASSSDRGFDTGELFF. The full variable domain, its missing parts supplied by reference TRBV13 and TRBJ2-2, is AAGVIQSPRHLIKEKRETATLKCYPIPRHDTVYWYQQGPGQDPQFLISFYEKMQSDKGSIPDRFSAQQFSDYHSELNMSSLELGDSALYFCASSSDRGFDTGELFFGEGSRLTVL.

This clone was seen only once. This sequence joins TRBV5-4 and TRBJ2-7; 7 bases agree with TRBD1. This CDR3 has 13 amino acids. J was trimmed by 6 bases and V by 4 bases; bases with no gene match: 7. Germline V gene data show CDR1 as SGHNT and CDR2 as YYREEE (reference sequence). CDR3: CASSPGQVGEQYF. The DNA for the CDR3 is TGTGCCAGCAGCCCAGGACAGGTCGGCGAGCAGTACTTC. Full variable domain (remainder filled in from reference TRBV5-4 and TRBJ2-7): ETGVTQSPTHLIKTRGQQVTLRCSSQSGHNTVSWYQQALGQGPQFIFQYYREEENGRGNFPPRFSGLQFPNYSSELNVNALELDDSALYLCASSPGQVGEQYFGPGTRLTVT.

V is TRBV7-9 and J is TRBJ1-5; 9 nucleotides agree with TRBD1. Unmatched junction bases numbered 11, after V lost 5 bases and J lost 9 bases. Per the germline V gene, CDR1 is SEHNR and CDR2 is FQNEAQ (reference sequence). CDR3 length: 15 residues. The DNA for the CDR3 is TGTGCCAGCAGCCAGGGACAGGGTGAGTCGTCGCCCCAGCATTTT. Protein product: CASSQGQGESSPQHF.

Here the CDR3 DNA reads TGTGCCAGCAGCAAGTTCGGAGCGGGAGGGGTGGAGACCCAGTACTTC. Its protein is CASSKFGAGGVETQYF. V usage is TRBV21-1 and J usage is TRBJ2-5; the D call of TRBD2 is as the table states it, not checked on the DNA. TRBV21-1 is noted as a pseudogene. This CDR3 contains 16 residues.

In this sample, this clone turned up once. The chain employs TRBV7-3 and TRBJ2-1, with TRBD2 identical over 14 bases. The CDR3 is 15 amino acids. With V trimmed by 2 bases and J by 6 bases, 0 bases remained unmatched. Looked up from germline, CDR1 is SGHTA and CDR2 is FQGTGA. The CDR3 protein is CASSLGLAGGNEQFF. The CDR3, as DNA: TGTGCCAGCAGCTTAGGACTAGCGGGGGGCAATGAGCAGTTCTTC.